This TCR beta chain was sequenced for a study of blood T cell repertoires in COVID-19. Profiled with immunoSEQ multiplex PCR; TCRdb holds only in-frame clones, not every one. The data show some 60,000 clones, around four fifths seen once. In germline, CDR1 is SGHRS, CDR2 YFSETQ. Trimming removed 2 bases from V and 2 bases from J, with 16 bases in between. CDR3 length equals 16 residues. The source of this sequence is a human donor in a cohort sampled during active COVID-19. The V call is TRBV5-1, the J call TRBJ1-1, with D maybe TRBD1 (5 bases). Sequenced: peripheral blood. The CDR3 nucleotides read TGCGCCAGCAGCTTTTCCCCGGGAGGGGCCAACACTGAAGCTTTCTTT. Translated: CASSFSPGGANTEAFF.